Following are 16 T cell receptor beta chains from one sample sequenced in a study of T cell repertoires in aging, cancer and after chemotherapy. Rearranged V-D-J TRB sequences were amplified with a mixed TRB-A/B primer pool. MiXCR, applied by TCRdb to the multiplex PCR reads, yields one record per CDR3 protein. The sample contains roughly 5,000 distinct CDR3 sequences, under 70% of which appear only once. The template was genomic DNA from peripheral blood, not RNA. The source material was blood. These receptors were collected from a human donor with a solid tumor.

This clonotype has a handful of counts. The rearrangement joins TRBV6-6 to TRBJ1-1; TRBD1 aligns across 8 bases. The CDR3 runs 14 residues. The V and J ends lost 8 bases and 0 bases, in that order; junction bases with no gene match: 5. Germline V gene data show CDR1 as MNHNY and CDR2 as SVGAGI (reference sequence). This chain's CDR3 is CASLRTGLNTEAFF. The DNA of the CDR3 is TGTGCCAGCCTTCGGACAGGGCTGAACACTGAAGCTTTCTTT.

The rearrangement links TRBV18 to TRBJ1-1; D gene unclear. Germline V gene lookup returns CDR1 KGHSH and CDR2 LQKENI. V was trimmed by 6 bases and J by 7 bases, leaving 15 bases between them. The CDR3 extends over 13 amino acids. The CDR3 DNA reads as TGTGCCAGCTCGCTTACAGAGCTTAGTGAAGCTTTCTTT. Protein product: CASSLTELSEAFF.

This clonotype turned up a few times. The CDR3 loop is CASSLGYGTYNEQFF. The CDR3, as DNA: TGTGCCAGCAGCTTAGGATACGGCACCTACAATGAGCAGTTCTTC. The chain is built from TRBV11-3 and TRBJ2-1; D is uncertain. Trimming pared 1 base from V and 2 bases from J, leaving 9 bases between. The CDR3 spans 15 residues. Germline loops: CDR1 SGHNT, CDR2 YENEEA. Combining the CDR3 with reference TRBV11-3 and TRBJ2-1 gives the whole variable domain EAGVVQSPRYKIIEKKQPVAFWCNPISGHNTLYWYLQNLGQGPELLIRYENEEAVDDSQLPKDRFSAERLKGVDSTLKIQPAELGDSAVYLCASSLGYGTYNEQFFGPGTRLTVL.

The chain joins TRBV27 to TRBJ2-7; TRBD2 agrees at 7 bases. CDR1 and CDR2 (germline): MNHEY, SMNVEV (reference sequence). The CDR3 contains 11 residues. The trim removed 6 bases at V and 6 bases at J, leaving 2 bases unmatched. CDR3 amino acids: CASRGRGEQYF. As DNA, the CDR3 is TGTGCCAGCAGGGGGAGGGGCGAGCAGTACTTC.

V usage is TRBV19 and J usage is TRBJ1-1, with D perhaps matching TRBD1 (5 bases). This CDR3 comprises 16 residues. Trimming left V 3 bases short and J 1 base short, with 15 bases between. Per germline, CDR1 LNHDA and CDR2 SQIVND (reference sequence). The DNA of the CDR3 is TGTGCCAGTAGTATCCTAGACTTCAGGGAGAACACTGAAGCTTTCTTT. Protein sequence: CASSILDFRENTEAFF.

J is TRBJ1-1 and V is TRBV6-6; D is possibly TRBD1 (5 bases). Germline-derived CDR1 and CDR2 are MNHNY and SVGAGI (reference sequence). This CDR3 region has 11 residues. V was pared by 10 bases and J by 5 bases, with 11 bases between. The CDR3 coding sequence is TGTGCCACCGGGGCGCGGACTGAAGCTTTCTTT. Its protein is CATGARTEAFF.

This sequence joins TRBV7-9 and TRBJ1-2; TRBD1 matches 7 bases. Germline CDR1 and CDR2: SEHNR and FQNEAQ (reference sequence). The CDR3 runs to 17 residues. V gave up 1 base and J gave up 6 bases; unmatched junction bases: 14. The CDR3 here is CASSLVVDREVENGYTF. CDR3 DNA sequence: TGTGCCAGCAGCTTAGTAGTCGACAGGGAGGTGGAGAATGGCTACACCTTC. Using reference TRBV7-9 and TRBJ1-2 for the parts outside the CDR3, the full variable domain is DTGVSQNPRHKITKRGQNVTFRCDPISEHNRLYWYRQTLGQGPEFLTYFQNEAQLEKSRLLSDRFSAERPKGSFSTLEIQRTEQGDSAMYLCASSLVVDREVENGYTFGSGTRLTVV.

The V call is TRBV19, the J call TRBJ1-2; D unresolved. The ends were cut back, 5 bases at V and 4 bases at J, with 8 bases in the middle. In germline, CDR1 is LNHDA, CDR2 SQIVND (reference sequence). The CDR3 runs 12 residues. CDR3 loop: CASSHKAYGYTF. The CDR3 DNA is TGTGCCAGTAGTCATAAAGCCTATGGCTACACCTTC. Drawing the rest from reference TRBV19 and TRBJ1-2, the complete variable domain is DGGITQSPKYLFRKEGQNVTLSCEQNLNHDAMYWYRQDPGQGLRLIYYSQIVNDFQKGDIAEGYSVSREKKESFPLTVTSAQKNPTAFYLCASSHKAYGYTFGSGTRLTVV.

This chain joins TRBV19 and TRBJ2-7; D uncertain. CDR1 and CDR2 from the germline V gene are LNHDA and SQIVND (reference sequence). The V end was cut by 7 bases, the J end by 0 bases, with 13 bases between. The CDR3 is made up of 14 amino acids. The CDR3 region is CASKRALASYEQYF. The CDR3 DNA is TGTGCCAGTAAGCGCGCACTTGCCTCCTACGAGCAGTACTTC.

This clonotype qualifies as large (0.1 to 1%). The J gene is TRBJ1-6, the V gene TRBV5-4; the D gene is possibly TRBD1 (5 bases). Trimming took off 4 bases at V and 7 bases at J, with 9 bases between the two ends. This CDR3 contains 13 residues. Germline-derived CDR1 and CDR2 are SGHNT and YYREEE (reference sequence). As DNA, the CDR3 is TGTGCCAGCAGCGGAGACAGAAATTCACCCCTCCACTTT. Translating it yields CASSGDRNSPLHF. Together with reference TRBV5-4 and TRBJ1-6, the CDR3 gives the full variable domain: ETGVTQSPTHLIKTRGQQVTLRCSSQSGHNTVSWYQQALGQGPQFIFQYYREEENGRGNFPPRFSGLQFPNYSSELNVNALELDDSALYLCASSGDRNSPLHFGNGTRLTVT.

The V gene is TRBV6-5, the J gene TRBJ1-3; D is possibly TRBD1 (6 bases). Trimming removed 6 bases from V and 2 bases from J, with 11 bases in between. Germline CDR1 is MNHEY and CDR2 is SVGAGI. The CDR3 is 14 residues long. CDR3 nucleotides: TGTGCCAGCAGGCCCGGGGGGCCTGGAAACACCATATATTTT. It codes for CASRPGGPGNTIYF.

This clonotype was detected a few times. The chain combines TRBV6-5 with TRBJ1-1; maybe TRBD1 (5 bases). Germline assignment: CDR1 MNHEY and CDR2 SVGAGI. Trimming cost V 4 bases and J 4 bases, with 7 bases left between them. This CDR3 has 12 amino acids. CDR3 protein: CASSFGGTEAFF. CDR3 bases: TGTGCCAGCAGTTTTGGGGGCACTGAAGCTTTCTTT.

The chain couples TRBV7-9 to TRBJ1-1; no definite D call. Germline loops: CDR1 SEHNR, CDR2 FQNEAQ (reference sequence). Trimming pared 5 bases from V and 3 bases from J, leaving 4 bases between. There are 11 residues in the CDR3. The CDR3 sequence: CASSRDTEAFF. The DNA of the CDR3 is TGTGCCAGCAGCCGGGACACTGAAGCTTTCTTT.

On this clonotype itself: At one end, the junction sequence differs from germline, possibly due to a read error. The chain uses TRBV11-2 and TRBJ2-5, with TRBD1 matching 8 bases. The CDR3 sequence is 13 residues long. CDR1 is SGHAT and CDR2 is FQNNGV in the germline V gene. CDR3 residues: CASSQRDRETQYF. As DNA, the CDR3 is TGCGCCAGCAGCCAAAGGGACAGGGAGACCCAGTACTTC.

The chain carries TRBV7-9 and TRBJ2-1, with 13 bases fitting TRBD2. The germline gives CDR1 SEHNR, CDR2 FQNEAQ (reference sequence). This CDR3 comprises 16 residues. After removal of 6 bases from V and 5 bases from J, the junction contained 7 bases not matched to a gene. CDR3 nucleotides: TGTGCCAGCAGTACTAGCGGGAGGGCCCTCGACAATGAGCAGTTCTTC. The encoded protein is CASSTSGRALDNEQFF.

The genes are TRBV28 and TRBJ1-1; no reliable D call. Germline V gene lookup returns CDR1 MDHEN and CDR2 SYDVKM. V gave up 2 bases and J gave up 3 bases, with 13 bases separating them. This CDR3 has 15 residues. CDR3 coding DNA: TGTGCCAGCAGTTTAACGGGCAGAGAGTACACTGAAGCTTTCTTT. Its protein product is CASSLTGREYTEAFF. Full variable domain (rest looked up from reference TRBV28 and TRBJ1-1): DVKVTQSSRYLVKRTGEKVFLECVQDMDHENMFWYRQDPGLGLRLIYFSYDVKMKEKGDIPEGYSVSREKKERFSLILESASTNQTSMYLCASSLTGREYTEAFFGQGTRLTVV.